This T cell receptor beta chain was found in a study of blood T cells in healthy people across ages. The CDR3 consists of 16 residues. V gave up 3 bases and J gave up 0 bases; unmatched junction bases: 6. The germline V gene encodes CDR1 LNHDA and CDR2 SQIVND (reference sequence). Through a sample-barcoded 5' primer and a J-beta primer mix, a second PCR was run for 7 to 11 cycles. TCRdb reprocessed the 5' RACE reads with MiXCR, giving one entry per CDR3 protein. The sample lists about 780,000 distinct CDR3 sequences; roughly 46% were seen once. V usage is TRBV19 and J usage is TRBJ2-3; TRBD2 agrees at 7 bases. The clonotype comes from a man at least 80 years old in good health. Material for sequencing was blood. The CDR3 spells CASSMVLAVSTDTQYF. CDR3 DNA: TGTGCCAGTAGTATGGTTCTAGCGGTTAGCACAGATACGCAGTATTTT.